The entry below gives a single T cell receptor beta chain sequence along with its context. Its target is not known. These data come from a study of identical twins. Study results and caveats: Models underpredicted monozygotic twin sharing of out-of-frame TCR alpha. Insertions ran lower in abundant cord blood beta clonotypes, though not in memory repertoires.

TCRdb itself ran the 5' RACE reads through MiXCR, one entry per CDR3 protein. The data contain approximately 1.8 million distinct CDR3 sequences, about 31% of them singletons. The length of the CDR3 is 15 residues. Germline V CDR1 and CDR2: ENHRY, SYGVKD. Trimming at V came to 5 bases and at J to 0 bases, leaving 3 bases not matched to a gene. The clonotype comes from a newborn girl in good health. The chain recombines TRBV10-3 with TRBJ1-5; 8 bases line up with TRBD1. The sequenced material came from cord blood. CDR3 amino acids: CAISLGQDSNQPQHF. The CDR3 nucleotides read TGTGCCATCAGTCTGGGACAGGATAGCAATCAGCCCCAGCATTTT.